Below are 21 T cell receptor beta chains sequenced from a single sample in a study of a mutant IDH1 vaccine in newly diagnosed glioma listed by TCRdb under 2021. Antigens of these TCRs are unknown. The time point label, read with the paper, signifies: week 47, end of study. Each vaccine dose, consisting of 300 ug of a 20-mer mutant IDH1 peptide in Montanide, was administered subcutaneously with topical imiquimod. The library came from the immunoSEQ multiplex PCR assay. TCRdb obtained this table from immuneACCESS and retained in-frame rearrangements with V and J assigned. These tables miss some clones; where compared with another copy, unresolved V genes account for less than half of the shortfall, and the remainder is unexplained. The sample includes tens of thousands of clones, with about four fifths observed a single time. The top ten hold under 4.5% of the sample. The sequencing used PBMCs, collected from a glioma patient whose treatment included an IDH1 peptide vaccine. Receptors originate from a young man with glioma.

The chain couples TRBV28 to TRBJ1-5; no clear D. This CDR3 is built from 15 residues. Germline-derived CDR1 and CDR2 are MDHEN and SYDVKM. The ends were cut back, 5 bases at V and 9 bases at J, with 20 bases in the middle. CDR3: CASSQSWEPSGPQHF. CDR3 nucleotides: TGTGCCAGCAGTCAATCGTGGGAGCCCAGTGGGCCCCAGCATTTT.

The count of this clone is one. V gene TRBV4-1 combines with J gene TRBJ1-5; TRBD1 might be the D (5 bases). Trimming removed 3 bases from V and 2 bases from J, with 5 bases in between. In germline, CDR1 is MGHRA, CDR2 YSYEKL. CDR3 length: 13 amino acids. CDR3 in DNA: TGCGCCAGCAGCCAGGGGGGCAATCAGCCCCAGCATTTT. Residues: CASSQGGNQPQHF.

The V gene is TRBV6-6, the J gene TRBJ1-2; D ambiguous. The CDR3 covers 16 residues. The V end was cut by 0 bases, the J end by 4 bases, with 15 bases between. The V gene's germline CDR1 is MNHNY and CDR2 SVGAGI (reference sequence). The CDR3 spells CASSYSSIGVVYGYTF. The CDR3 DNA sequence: TGTGCCAGCAGTTACTCGTCTATTGGCGTTGTCTATGGCTACACCTTC.

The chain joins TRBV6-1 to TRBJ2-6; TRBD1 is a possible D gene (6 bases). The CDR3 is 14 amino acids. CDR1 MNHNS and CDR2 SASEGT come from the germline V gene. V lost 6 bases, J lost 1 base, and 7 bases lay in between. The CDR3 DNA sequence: TGTGCCAGCAGAGACAGGTCTGGGGCCAACGTCCTGACTTTC. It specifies CASRDRSGANVLTF.

The DNA of the CDR3 is TGTGCCAGCAGGGGGTTCTACAATGAGCAGTTCTTC. Encoded protein: CASRGFYNEQFF. The chain is built from TRBV7-9 and TRBJ2-1, with unresolved D. The germline V and J ends were trimmed by 6 bases and 3 bases, with 6 bases remaining between them. The CDR3 covers 12 residues. Germline loops: CDR1 SEHNR, CDR2 FQNEAQ (reference sequence).

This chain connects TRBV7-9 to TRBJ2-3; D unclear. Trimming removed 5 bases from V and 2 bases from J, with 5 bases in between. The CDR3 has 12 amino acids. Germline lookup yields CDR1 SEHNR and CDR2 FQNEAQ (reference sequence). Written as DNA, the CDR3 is TGTGCCAGCAGCACATTCACAGATACGCAGTATTTT. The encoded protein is CASSTFTDTQYF.

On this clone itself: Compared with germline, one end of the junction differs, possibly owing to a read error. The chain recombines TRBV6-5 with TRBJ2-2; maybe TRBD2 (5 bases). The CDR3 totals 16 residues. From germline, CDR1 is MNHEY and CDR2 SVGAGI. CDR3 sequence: CASRYSGFLSTGELFF. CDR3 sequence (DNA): TGTGCCAGCAGGTACTCGGGGTTTTTGAGCACCGGGGAGCTGTTTTTT.

The CDR3 DNA reads as TGTGCCAGCAGTAAATTACAGGGAGGCACAGATACGCAGTATTTT. This codes for CASSKLQGGTDTQYF. The chain is built from TRBV6-1 and TRBJ2-3; D might be TRBD1 (6 bases). Germline CDR1 MNHNS, CDR2 SASEGT. CDR3 length: 15 amino acids. V was shortened by 5 bases and J by 1 base, with 13 bases between the two germline ends.

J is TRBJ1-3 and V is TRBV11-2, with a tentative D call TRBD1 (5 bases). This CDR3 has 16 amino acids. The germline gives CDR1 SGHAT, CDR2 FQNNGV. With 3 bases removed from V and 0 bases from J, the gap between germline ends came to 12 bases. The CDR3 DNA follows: TGTGCCAGCAGCTTTCGGGACCCCAGCTCTGGAAACACCATATATTTT. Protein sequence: CASSFRDPSSGNTIYF.

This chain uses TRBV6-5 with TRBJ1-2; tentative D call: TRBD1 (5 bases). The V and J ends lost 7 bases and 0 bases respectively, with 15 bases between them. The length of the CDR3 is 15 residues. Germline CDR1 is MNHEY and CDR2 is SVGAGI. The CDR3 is CASTGGGKTNYGYTF. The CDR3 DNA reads TGTGCCAGCACCGGGGGTGGGAAGACTAACTATGGCTACACCTTC.

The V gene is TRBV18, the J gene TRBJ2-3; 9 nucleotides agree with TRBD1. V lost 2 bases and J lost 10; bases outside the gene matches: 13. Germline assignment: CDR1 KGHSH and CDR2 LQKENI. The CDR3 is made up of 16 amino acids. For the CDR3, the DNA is TGTGCCAGCTCACCAACCCGGGACAGGGTTATCGCTGCGCAGTATTTT. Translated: CASSPTRDRVIAAQYF.

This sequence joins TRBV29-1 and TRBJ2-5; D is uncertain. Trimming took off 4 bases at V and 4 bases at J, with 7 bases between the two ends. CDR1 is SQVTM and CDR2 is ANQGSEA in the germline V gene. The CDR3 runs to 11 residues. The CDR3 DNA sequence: TGCAGCGTTGTTAGAGGAGAGACCCAGTACTTC. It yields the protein CSVVRGETQYF.

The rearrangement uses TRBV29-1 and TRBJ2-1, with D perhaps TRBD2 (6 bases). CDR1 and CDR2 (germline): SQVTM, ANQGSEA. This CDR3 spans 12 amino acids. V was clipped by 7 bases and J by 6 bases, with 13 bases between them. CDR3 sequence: CSGTGTVNEQFF. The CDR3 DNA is TGCAGCGGGACCGGGACTGTCAATGAGCAGTTCTTC.

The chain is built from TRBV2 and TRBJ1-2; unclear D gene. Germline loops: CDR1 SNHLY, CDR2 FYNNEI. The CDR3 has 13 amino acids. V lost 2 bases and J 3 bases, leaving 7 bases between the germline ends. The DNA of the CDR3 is TGTGCCAGCAGTGAATCAGAATACTATGGCTACACCTTC. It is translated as CASSESEYYGYTF.

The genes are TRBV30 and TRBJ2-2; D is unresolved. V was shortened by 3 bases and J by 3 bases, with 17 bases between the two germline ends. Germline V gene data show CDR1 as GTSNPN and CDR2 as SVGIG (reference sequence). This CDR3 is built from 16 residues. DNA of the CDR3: TGTGCCTGGAGATCGGGCCGCCTTGGGGACACCGGGGAGCTGTTTTTT. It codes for CAWRSGRLGDTGELFF.

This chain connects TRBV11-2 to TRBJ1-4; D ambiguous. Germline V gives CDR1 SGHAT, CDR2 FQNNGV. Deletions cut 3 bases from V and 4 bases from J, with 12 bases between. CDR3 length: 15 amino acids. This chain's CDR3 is CASSFLLHDNEKLFF. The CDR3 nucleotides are TGTGCCAGCAGCTTCTTGCTACACGATAATGAAAAACTGTTTTTT.

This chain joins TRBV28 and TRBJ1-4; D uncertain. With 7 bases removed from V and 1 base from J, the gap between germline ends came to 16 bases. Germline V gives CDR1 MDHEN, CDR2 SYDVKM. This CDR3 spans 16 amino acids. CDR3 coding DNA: TGTGCCAGCATCAGCCGTACCGGGATAACTAATGAAAAACTGTTTTTT. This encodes CASISRTGITNEKLFF.

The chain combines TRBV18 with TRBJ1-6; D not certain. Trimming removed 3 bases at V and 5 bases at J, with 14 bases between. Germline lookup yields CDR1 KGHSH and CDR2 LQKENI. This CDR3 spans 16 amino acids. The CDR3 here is CASSPTIWSDNSPLHF. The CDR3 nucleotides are TGTGCCAGCTCACCGACGATTTGGAGTGATAATTCACCCCTCCACTTT.

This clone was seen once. The CDR3 nucleotides read TGTGCCAGACGAGAGGTTCCTAATGAAAAACTGTTTTTT. It specifies CARREVPNEKLFF. The V and J genes are TRBV6-5 and TRBJ1-4, with unresolved D. Trimming pared 9 bases from V and 3 bases from J, leaving 11 bases between. CDR1 is MNHEY, CDR2 SVGAGI, per germline. The length of the CDR3 is 13 residues.

DNA for the CDR3: TGTGCCAGCAGAGAAACAGGGGGCGCAGGCTATGGCTACACCTTC. Amino acids: CASRETGGAGYGYTF. V and J are TRBV6-5 and TRBJ1-2; 9 bases map to TRBD1. Germline V gene data show CDR1 as MNHEY and CDR2 as SVGAGI. The CDR3 length is 15 residues. Trimming took 6 bases from V and 4 from J; bases not matched to a gene: 9.

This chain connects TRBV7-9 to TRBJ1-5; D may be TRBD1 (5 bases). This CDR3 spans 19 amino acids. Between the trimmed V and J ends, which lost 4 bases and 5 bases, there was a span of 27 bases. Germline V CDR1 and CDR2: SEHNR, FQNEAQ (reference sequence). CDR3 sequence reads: CASSSWAPDSRDKDQPQHF. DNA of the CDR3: TGTGCCAGCAGCTCCTGGGCCCCAGACAGCCGCGACAAAGATCAGCCCCAGCATTTT.